The following is a TCR beta chain sequence with its context. The antigen is not known. This sample is part of a study of cytotoxic CD8 clonotypes in ibrutinib-treated CLL. As for the study in general: The study included about a dozen relapsed/refractory and 15 treatment-naive patients; fewer than 18 had IGHV unmutated disease.

TCRdb's copy holds only in-frame clones and misses some; the assay was immunoSEQ multiplex PCR. This sample yields 250,000 to 350,000 clones, of which roughly three quarters are seen a single time; roughly 5.7% belongs to the top ten. Study results and caveats: Shared public clonotypes were rare, and on treatment they either got smaller or stayed the same. Clonality went up at ibrutinib response and then declined back toward baseline at progression. Sampling schedules were unmatched across sustained-remission and progressing patients.

Germline assignment: CDR1 SQVTM and CDR2 ANQGSEA. V was pared by 7 bases and J by 5 bases, with 7 bases of the junction left unmatched. The CDR3 is made up of 12 amino acids. The TCR sequence derives from a human donor with chronic lymphocytic leukemia. The chain recombines TRBV29-1 with TRBJ2-5; TRBD1 matches at 7 bases. The specimen was PBMCs, collected at disease progression, from a patient treated with ibrutinib. Here the CDR3 reads CSADRDEETQYF. DNA for the CDR3: TGCAGCGCAGACAGGGATGAGGAGACCCAGTACTTC.